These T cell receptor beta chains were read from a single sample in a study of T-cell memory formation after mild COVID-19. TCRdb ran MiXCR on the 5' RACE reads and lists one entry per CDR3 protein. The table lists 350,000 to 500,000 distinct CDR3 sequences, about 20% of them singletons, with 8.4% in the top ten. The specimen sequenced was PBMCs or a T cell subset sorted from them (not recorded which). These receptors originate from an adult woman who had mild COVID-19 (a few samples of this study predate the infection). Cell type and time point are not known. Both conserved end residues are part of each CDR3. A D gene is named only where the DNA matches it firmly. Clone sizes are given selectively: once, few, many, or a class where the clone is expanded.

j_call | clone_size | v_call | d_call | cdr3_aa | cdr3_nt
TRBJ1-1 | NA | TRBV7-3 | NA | CASSLSANSEAFF | TGTGCCAGCAGCTTAAGTGCTAACAGTGAAGCTTTCTTT
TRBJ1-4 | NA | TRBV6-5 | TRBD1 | CASSPGQGSNEKLFF | TGTGCCAGCAGTCCTGGACAGGGATCTAATGAAAAACTGTTTTTT
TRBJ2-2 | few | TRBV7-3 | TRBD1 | CASSPTGVNTGELFF | TGTGCCAGCAGCCCTACAGGGGTAAACACCGGGGAGCTGTTTTTT
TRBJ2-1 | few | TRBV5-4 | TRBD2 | CASSLGASGGKSPFF | TGTGCCAGCAGCTTGGGGGCTAGCGGGGGAAAGAGCCCGTTCTTC
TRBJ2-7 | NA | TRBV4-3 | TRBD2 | CASSQESRLAAYEQYF | TGCGCCAGCAGCCAAGAGTCTAGACTAGCGGCCTACGAGCAGTACTTC
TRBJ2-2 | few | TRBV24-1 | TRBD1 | CATSRTGRTGELFF | TGTGCCACCAGCCGGACAGGGAGAACCGGGGAGCTGTTTTTT
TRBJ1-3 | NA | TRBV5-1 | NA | CASSLALQSSSGNTIYF | TGCGCCAGCAGCTTGGCCCTACAGAGCTCCTCTGGAAACACCATATATTTT
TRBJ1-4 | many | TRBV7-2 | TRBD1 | CASSSQQGARSEKLFF | TGTGCCAGCAGCTCGCAACAGGGGGCGCGCAGTGAAAAACTGTTTTTT
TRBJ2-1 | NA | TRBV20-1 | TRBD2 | CSARNRGGLAVSDEQFF | TGCAGTGCTAGAAATCGGGGCGGACTAGCGGTAAGCGATGAGCAGTTCTTC
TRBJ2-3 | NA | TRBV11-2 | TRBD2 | CASTSFSGGPTDTQYF | TGTGCCAGCACCTCCTTTTCGGGAGGGCCCACAGATACGCAGTATTTT
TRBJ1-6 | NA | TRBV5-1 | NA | CASSLVGEASPLHF | TGCGCCAGCAGCTTGGTCGGGGAAGCTTCACCCCTCCACTTT
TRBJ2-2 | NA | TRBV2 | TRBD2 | CASIPIAGGGPGELFF | TGTGCCAGCATCCCTATTGCGGGGGGCGGCCCCGGGGAGCTGTTTTTT
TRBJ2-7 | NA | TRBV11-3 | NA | CASSTTVGSSAHYEQYF | TGTGCCAGCAGCACCACAGTGGGCTCTTCGGCGCACTACGAGCAGTACTTC
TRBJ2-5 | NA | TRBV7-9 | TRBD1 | CASSRQGSGQETQYF | TGTGCCAGCAGCCGACAGGGTAGTGGTCAAGAGACCCAGTACTTC
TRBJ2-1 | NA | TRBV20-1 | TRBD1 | CSARSMDRGNNEQFF | TGCAGTGCTAGATCAATGGACAGGGGAAACAATGAGCAGTTCTTC
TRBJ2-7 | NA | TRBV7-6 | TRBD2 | CASSLEASGSLYEQYF | TGTGCCAGCAGCTTAGAGGCTAGCGGGAGCCTCTACGAGCAGTACTTC